The present T cell receptor (beta chain) was sequenced within a study of T cells after yellow fever vaccination. On the study more broadly: Fractions low in cell number were prepared with SMART-Seq v4 Ultra Low Input.

Each CDR3 protein is one row after TCRdb ran MiXCR on the 5' RACE reads. This sample has hundreds of thousands of distinct CDR3 sequences, with roughly 11% found just once. The study's findings and limits: Once the booster was given, most primary-vaccination clones reappeared, at approximately 97% for CD4 and roughly 86% for CD8.

About this clonotype: Antigen unknown.

The starting material was PBMCs, obtained on the day of the first yellow fever vaccination. The sequence was collected from a man aged 18 to 29 who received the YFV17D yellow fever vaccine.

The DNA of the CDR3 is TGTGCCAGCAGTGGTTGGACGGAGACTAATGAAAAACTGTTTTTT. Its translation: CASSGWTETNEKLFF. The chain combines TRBV25-1 with TRBJ1-4; D call uncertain. Trimming cost V 4 bases and J 2 bases, with 11 bases left between them. Germline loops: CDR1 MGHDK, CDR2 SYGVNS. The CDR3 extends over 15 amino acids.